This TCR beta chain was identified during a study of blood T cell repertoires in COVID-19. As for the study in general: The origin of the acute and convalescent COVID-19 samples was the United States, Italy and Spain.

The CDR3 extends over 13 amino acids. CDR1 and CDR2 (germline): SGHRS, YFSETQ. Between the trimmed V and J ends, which lost 0 bases and 6 bases, there was a span of 8 bases. Using immunoSEQ multiplex PCR, the repertoire was profiled, and TCRdb retains in-frame clones only, with some absent. The profile covers 150,000 or so clones, with 60% to 85% appearing a single time and more than 3.5% taken by the ten largest. This TCR was sampled from a woman older than 75 with active or convalescent COVID-19. The chain couples TRBV5-1 to TRBJ2-3, with D uncertain. Sequenced input: peripheral blood. The CDR3 sequence: CASSLGSGDTQYF. The CDR3 coding sequence is TGCGCCAGCAGCTTGGGGAGTGGGGATACGCAGTATTTT.